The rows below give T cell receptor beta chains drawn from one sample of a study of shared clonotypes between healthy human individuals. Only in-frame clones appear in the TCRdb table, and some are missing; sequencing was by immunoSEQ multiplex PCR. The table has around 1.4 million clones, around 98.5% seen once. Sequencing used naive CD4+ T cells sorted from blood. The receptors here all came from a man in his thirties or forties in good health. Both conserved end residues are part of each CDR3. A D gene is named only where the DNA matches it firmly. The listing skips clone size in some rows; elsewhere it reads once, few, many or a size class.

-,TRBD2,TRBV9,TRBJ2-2,TGTGCCAGCAGCATCACTAGCGGGAGGCCGTCCGGGGAGCTGTTTTTT,CASSITSGRPSGELFF
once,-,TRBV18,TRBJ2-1,TGTGCCAGCTCACCGCCCTGGGACTTCATTTCCCGTCATGAGCAGTTCTTC,CASSPPWDFISRHEQFF
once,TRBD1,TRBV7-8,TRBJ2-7,TGTGCCAGCAGCTCAAGCCATACAGGGTCAGGGGGCACCTACGAGCAGTACTTC,CASSSSHTGSGGTYEQYF
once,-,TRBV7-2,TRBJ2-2,TGTGCCAGCAGCTTATTTCTGAACACCGGGGAGCTGTTTTTT,CASSLFLNTGELFF
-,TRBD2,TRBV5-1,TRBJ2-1,TGCGCCAGCAGCCTTAGCGGGAGGGCCGGTGATGAGCAGTTCTTC,CASSLSGRAGDEQFF
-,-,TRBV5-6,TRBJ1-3,TGTGCCAGCAGGGTGGGTACAGGGCCTGGAAACACCATATATTTT,CASRVGTGPGNTIYF
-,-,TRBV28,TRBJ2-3,TGTGCCAGCAATAGGGGTAATTGGGGCACAGATACGCAGTATTTT,CASNRGNWGTDTQYF
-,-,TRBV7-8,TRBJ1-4,TGTGCCAGCAGACGGGAGAGGGTGGAAAAACTGTTTTTT,CASRRERVEKLFF
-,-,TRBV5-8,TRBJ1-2,TGTGCCAGCAGCTTGACGGCTGCGGGGCTACTTTATGGCTACACCTTC,CASSLTAAGLLYGYTF
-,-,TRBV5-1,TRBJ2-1,TGCGCCAGCAGCGCGGACCGAGGCGATGAGCAGTTCTTC,CASSADRGDEQFF
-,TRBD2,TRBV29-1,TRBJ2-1,TGCAGCGTTGCTAGCGGGGCTTACAATGAGCAGTTCTTC,CSVASGAYNEQFF
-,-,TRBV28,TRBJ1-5,TGTGCCAGCACCCTAGGGGTGAGCAATCAGCCCCAGCATTTT,CASTLGVSNQPQHF
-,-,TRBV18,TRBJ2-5,TGTGCCAGCTCACCATCCGAGACCCAGTACTTC,CASSPSETQYF
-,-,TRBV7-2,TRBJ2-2,TGTGCCAGCAGCCCGCCCCCATCTTACACCGGGGAGCTGTTTTTT,CASSPPPSYTGELFF
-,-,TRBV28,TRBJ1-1,TGTGCCAGCAGTCCCCCGGGCACTGAAGCTTTCTTT,CASSPPGTEAFF
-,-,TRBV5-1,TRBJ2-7,TGCGCCAGCAGCTTGGACAGGGCCCAGTTTAACGAGCAGTACTTC,CASSLDRAQFNEQYF
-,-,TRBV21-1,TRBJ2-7,TGTGCCAGCAGCAAAGTGAAGGGGACAGGGAGAGACTACGAGCAGTACTTC,CASSKVKGTGRDYEQYF
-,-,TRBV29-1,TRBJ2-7,TGCAGCGTTGGGTCAGGAAGGTACGAGCAGTACTTC,CSVGSGRYEQYF
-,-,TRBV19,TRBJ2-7,TGTGCCAGTAGTCCCCGGGCACACCTCGGAGAGCAGTACTTC,CASSPRAHLGEQYF
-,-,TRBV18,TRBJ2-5,TGTGCCAGCTCACCACTTGGACCCCACCACCGAACCCAAGAGACCCAGTACTTC,CASSPLGPHHRTQETQYF
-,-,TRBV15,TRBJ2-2,TGTGCCACCAGCAGAGTAGGACTACTAAACACCGGGGAGCTGTTTTTT,CATSRVGLLNTGELFF
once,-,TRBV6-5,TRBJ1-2,TGTGCCAGCAGTTACAGGGCCCAAAATAACTATGGCTACACCTTC,CASSYRAQNNYGYTF
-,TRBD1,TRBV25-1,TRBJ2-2,TGTGCCAGCAGTCCTGAGGGACAGGGGGCAGGCACCGGGGAGCTGTTTTTT,CASSPEGQGAGTGELFF
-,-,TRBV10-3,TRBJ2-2,TGTGCCACCGGGGGCAGGACAGAAAACACCGGGGAGCTGTTTTTT,CATGGRTENTGELFF
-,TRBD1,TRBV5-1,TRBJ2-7,TGCGCCAGCAGCATGGACAGGCCCGCTGTCTACGAGCAGTACTTC,CASSMDRPAVYEQYF
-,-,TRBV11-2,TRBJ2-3,TGTGCCAGCAGCGCCCGAAAGAATAGCGGAAATCGAGATACGCAGTATTTT,CASSARKNSGNRDTQYF
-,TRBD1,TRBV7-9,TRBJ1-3,TGTGCCAGCAGCCCCGGGACAGTGACCGGAAACACCATATATTTT,CASSPGTVTGNTIYF
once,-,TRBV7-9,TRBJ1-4,TGTGCCAGCAGCGCGAGGTGGACAGAAGATGAAAAACTGTTTTTT,CASSARWTEDEKLFF
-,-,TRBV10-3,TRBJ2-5,TGTGCCATCAGTGAGTCGATGGGACGGATGTACCAAGAGACCCAGTACTTC,CAISESMGRMYQETQYF
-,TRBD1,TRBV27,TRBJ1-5,TGTGCCAGCAGTTACAAACTGGGGACAGGGGATCAGCCCCAGCATTTT,CASSYKLGTGDQPQHF